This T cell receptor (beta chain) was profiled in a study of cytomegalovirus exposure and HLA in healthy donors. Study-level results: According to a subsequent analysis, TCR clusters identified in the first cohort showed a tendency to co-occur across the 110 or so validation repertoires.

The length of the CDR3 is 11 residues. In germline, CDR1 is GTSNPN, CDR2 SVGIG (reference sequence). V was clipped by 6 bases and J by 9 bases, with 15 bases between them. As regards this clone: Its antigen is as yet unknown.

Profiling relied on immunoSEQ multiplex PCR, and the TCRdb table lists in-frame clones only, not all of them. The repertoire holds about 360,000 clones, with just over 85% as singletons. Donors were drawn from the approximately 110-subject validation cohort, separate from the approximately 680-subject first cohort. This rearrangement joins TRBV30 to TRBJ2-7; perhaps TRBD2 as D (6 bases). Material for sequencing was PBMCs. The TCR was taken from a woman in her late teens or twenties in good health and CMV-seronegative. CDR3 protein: CACLRGSGQYF. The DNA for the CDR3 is TGTGCCTGCCTTAGGGGTAGCGGGCAGTACTTC. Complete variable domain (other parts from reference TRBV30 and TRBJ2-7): SQTIHQWPATLVQPVGSPLSLECTVEGTSNPNLYWYRQAAGRGLQLLFYSVGIGQISSEVPQNLSASRPQDRQFILSSKKLLLSDSGFYLCACLRGSGQYFGPGTRLTVT.